These T cell receptor beta chains were read from a single sample in a study of blood T cell repertoires in COVID-19. The data were produced by immunoSEQ multiplex PCR, yet TCRdb's version contains in-frame clones alone and is incomplete. In the table there are tens of thousands of clones, around 90% of which are singletons. Sequencing was performed on PBMCs or T cells enriched from blood (not recorded which). Receptors were obtained from a woman aged 40 to 55 who had recovered from COVID-19. CDR3s leave out the opening cysteine and the closing phenylalanine or tryptophan. Each record gives: clone size, J gene, V gene, CDR3 protein. Not every row has a clone size; where given, it reads once, few, many or a size class.

>.|TRBJ1-1|TRBV29-1
SVGGGQASNTEAF
>.|TRBJ2-3|TRBV5-1
ASREEQGGLTDTQY
>.|TRBJ1-1|TRBV15
ATSRARTEAF
>few|TRBJ1-2|TRBV10-2
ASSSGGAAGGYT
>.|TRBJ2-1|TRBV11-3
ASSLVSEEQF
>.|TRBJ2-7|TRBV27
ASSSDRGRHEQY
>once|TRBJ1-3|TRBV15
ATSRGRQLSGNTIY
>.|TRBJ2-7|TRBV5-4
ASSSSAGDEQY
>.|TRBJ2-5|TRBV3-1/TRBV3-2
ASSQVVGSAGTQY
>.|TRBJ1-2|TRBV27
ASSFNRGQSNGYT
>.|TRBJ2-2|TRBV9
ASSVTSGGAGGELF
>.|TRBJ1-4|TRBV5-1
ASSYGGNEKLF
>.|TRBJ2-1|TRBV4-1
ASSPGLAGGPGINEQF
>.|TRBJ1-2|TRBV3-1/TRBV3-2
ASSSWTITNYGYT
>once|TRBJ1-2|TRBV10-2
ASSEGQGRDGYT
>.|TRBJ2-7|TRBV20-1
SASERVSGEQY
>.|TRBJ2-5|TRBV5-1
ASGTSGGAGETQY
>.|TRBJ1-1|TRBV18
ASSLVDTEAF
>.|TRBJ2-4|TRBV15
ATSRVKGVDIQY
>once|TRBJ2-1|TRBV9
ASSVSVNEQF
>.|TRBJ1-2|TRBV6-5
ASRGQGWGYT
>.|TRBJ2-7|TRBV7-3
ASSLTGQGDYEQY
>.|TRBJ1-6|TRBV6-6
ASSYSRSSYNSPLH
>.|TRBJ2-7|TRBV6-5
ASSFLYEQY
>.|TRBJ2-2|TRBV19
ASMTLGTANTGELF
>.|TRBJ2-5|TRBV6-5
ASTLQGVAKETQY
>.|TRBJ1-1|TRBV19
ASSDLRVGGEAF
>.|TRBJ2-3|TRBV13
ASSPYRQGQDTQY
>.|TRBJ1-5|TRBV5-5
ASSLSWTDINQPQH
>few|TRBJ1-2|TRBV20-1
SASSATGLWDGYT
>.|TRBJ1-4|TRBV3-1/TRBV3-2
ASSQSDTRTNEKLF
>.|TRBJ2-7|TRBV7-8
ASSLVAGDLPVEQY
>.|TRBJ1-1|TRBV10-3
AINRDRNTEAF
>few|TRBJ1-1|TRBV6-1
ASSDWDRGNTEAF
>.|TRBJ2-7|TRBV9
ASSGGQGFRYEQY
>.|TRBJ2-7|TRBV27
ASSLAPGVSAYEQY
>.|TRBJ2-5|TRBV27
ASSQGRVPQVETQY
>.|TRBJ1-6|TRBV11-2
ASSLVATNNSPLH
>few|TRBJ2-3|TRBV27
ASSLYHAGQDTQY